These 7 T cell receptor beta chains were all obtained from the same sample, sequenced in a study of blood T cell repertoires in COVID-19. Method: immunoSEQ multiplex PCR; TCRdb's copy keeps in-frame clones and lacks some. The sample consists of 180,000 or so clones, around 80% of them appearing once. Sequencing was carried out using peripheral blood. These receptors all come from a woman of 80 years or more with active or convalescent COVID-19.

The gene calls are TRBV7-9 and TRBJ2-1; TRBD1 agrees at 10 bases. Germline trimming cut 4 bases from V and 0 bases from J; bases unmatched to any gene: 3. Per germline, CDR1 SEHNR and CDR2 FQNEAQ (reference sequence). This CDR3 has 16 amino acids. The CDR3 sequence is CASSSGQGSSYNEQFF. CDR3 nucleotide sequence: TGTGCCAGCAGCTCGGGACAGGGGAGCTCCTACAATGAGCAGTTCTTC.

The DNA of the CDR3 is TGTGCCACCAGCAGATTACAGGACAGGGCTACGGGAAACACCATATATTTT. Encoded protein: CATSRLQDRATGNTIYF. The chain links TRBV15 to TRBJ1-3; 8 bases line up with TRBD1. The CDR3 extends over 17 amino acids. The trim removed 2 bases at V and 4 bases at J, leaving 10 bases unmatched. Germline CDR1 reads LNHNV; CDR2 reads YYDKDF (reference sequence).

The J gene is TRBJ2-3, the V gene TRBV11-2; 9 bases are a match to TRBD2. V was clipped by 2 bases and J by 1 base; unmatched bases: 4. This CDR3 region has 16 residues. Germline V lookup: CDR1 SGHAT, CDR2 FQNNGV. CDR3 DNA sequence: TGTGCCAGCAGCTTATTGGGCGGGGGGGGCACAGATACGCAGTATTTT. Its translation is CASSLLGGGGTDTQYF.

The chain uses TRBV28 and TRBJ1-3; 8 nucleotides line up with TRBD1. This CDR3 has 17 residues. Trimming took 6 bases from V and 4 from J; bases not matched to a gene: 14. In germline, CDR1 is MDHEN, CDR2 SYDVKM. CDR3 region: CASSSPLGGQAGNTIYF. DNA for the CDR3: TGTGCCAGCAGCTCCCCTTTAGGGGGACAGGCGGGAAACACCATATATTTT.

This clone was observed a few times. The J gene is TRBJ1-6, the V gene TRBV9; D unclear. The germline V gene encodes CDR1 SGDLS and CDR2 YYNGEE. The CDR3 length is 15 residues. Deletions cut 3 bases from V and 0 bases from J, with 7 bases between. CDR3 region: CASSETSSYNSPLHF. CDR3 DNA sequence: TGTGCCAGCAGCGAGACAAGCTCCTATAATTCACCCCTCCACTTT.

This clone came up a few times. J is TRBJ2-5 and V is TRBV6-5; 12 bases align to TRBD2. Trimming cost V 2 bases and J 5 bases; bases outside gene matches: 3. This CDR3 has 15 amino acids. CDR1 MNHEY and CDR2 SVGAGI come from the germline V gene. CDR3 coding DNA: TGTGCCAGCAGTTACCATGGGACTAGCGGGGAGACCCAGTACTTC. Its protein product is CASSYHGTSGETQYF.

This chain uses TRBV6-2 or TRBV6-3 with TRBJ2-4; 9 nucleotides line up with TRBD1. This CDR3 has 18 residues. V trimming: 2 bases; J trimming: 8 bases; junction bases outside the gene matches: 16. Germline CDR1 is MNHEY and CDR2 is SVGEGT. In DNA, the CDR3 is TGTGCCAGCAGTTACCAGACCGGGACAGGGAAGGAGTTATACATTCAGTACTTC. Amino acids: CASSYQTGTGKELYIQYF.